What follows are 3 T cell receptor beta chains derived from one specimen sequenced in a study of metastatic and nonmetastatic thyroid tumors. Through MiXCR, TCRdb re-clonotyped the PCR reads. The data show about 21,000 clones, roughly 28% seen once. Each patient came to thyroid surgery without any prior treatment (of any kind). What was sequenced was tumor tissue. These receptors all stem from a male donor with papillary thyroid cancer or a benign thyroid nodule (not recorded which). Some clones in this sample may be carry-over from other donors' samples.

The chain carries TRBV18 and TRBJ1-5; 7 nucleotides align to TRBD1. Germline CDR1 KGHSH, CDR2 LQKENI. The CDR3 runs 15 residues. After removal of 3 bases from V and 0 bases from J, the junction contained 2 bases not matched to a gene. Here the CDR3 DNA reads TGTGCCAGCTCACCCGACAGGGATAGCAATCAGCCCCAGCATTTT. Its translation: CASSPDRDSNQPQHF. Full variable domain (remainder filled in from reference TRBV18 and TRBJ1-5): NAGVMQNPRHLVRRRGQEARLRCSPMKGHSHVYWYRQLPEEGLKFMVYLQKENIIDESGMPKERFSAEFPKEGPSILRIQQVVRGDSAAYFCASSPDRDSNQPQHFGDGTRLSIL.

This clone was seen more than once but under ten times. The chain has TRBV25-1 and TRBJ2-3; 12 nucleotides line up with TRBD1. Germline CDR1 and CDR2: MGHDK and SYGVNS. This CDR3 has 17 amino acids. The trim removed 4 bases at V and 7 bases at J, leaving 12 bases unmatched. CDR3 in amino acids: CASSGGQGATTPNTQYF. CDR3 nucleotide sequence: TGTGCCAGCAGTGGGGGACAGGGGGCGACGACTCCGAATACGCAGTATTTT.

In this sample, this clone is medium-sized. The genes are TRBV6-5 and TRBJ2-1; D perhaps matches TRBD1 (6 bases). The CDR3 runs to 14 residues. Germline V gene sequence: CDR1 MNHEY, CDR2 SVGAGI. Trimming stripped 2 bases from V and 8 bases from J, with 13 bases between. The CDR3 DNA sequence: TGTGCCAGCAGTTACGGGCAGGGGCGGGATGAGCAGTTCTTC. It is translated as CASSYGQGRDEQFF.